The source of this T cell receptor (beta chain) is a study of siplizumab effects on memory and regulatory T cells. The data were produced by immunoSEQ multiplex PCR, yet TCRdb's version contains in-frame clones alone and is incomplete. Here the sample spans about 66,000 clones, 90% to 97% being singletons. The CDR3 runs 15 residues. Germline lookup yields CDR1 LGHNA and CDR2 YSLEER. After removal of 0 bases from V and 9 bases from J, the junction contained 10 bases not matched to a gene. The sequence was collected from a human donor in good health. Sequenced: naive CD8+ T cells sorted from blood. The rearrangement joins TRBV4-3 to TRBJ2-7; 8 bases fit TRBD2. The CDR3 DNA is TGCGCCAGCAGCCAAGATAGGGGGACTAGTAGTTGGCAGTACTTC. It codes for CASSQDRGTSSWQYF.